The clone carrying this TCR beta chain was found once. Its antigen is still unknown. This sample is drawn from a study of T cell responses to AZD1222 COVID-19 vaccine. General study findings and limits: There were mostly white British donors and more females than males, and clonal diversity was possibly underestimated.

Generated by immunoSEQ multiplex PCR, the TCRdb table keeps only in-frame clones and is missing some. Altogether 90,000 to 150,000 clones are present, 85% to 90% being singletons, with the ten largest covering approximately 18%. The CDR3 totals 16 residues. Unmatched junction bases numbered 6, after V lost 2 bases and J lost 7 bases. Germline CDR1 reads SGHDN; CDR2 reads FVKESK. This receptor was taken from an adult who received the AZD1222 COVID-19 vaccine. Sequencing used peripheral blood, obtained 28 days after the second AZD1222 dose. The chain joins TRBV14 to TRBJ2-1, with TRBD2 matching over 12 bases. CDR3 sequence reads: CASSQFPTSGRNEQFF. CDR3 in DNA: TGTGCCAGCAGCCAATTCCCCACTAGCGGGAGGAATGAGCAGTTCTTC. Combining the CDR3 with reference TRBV14 and TRBJ2-1 gives the whole variable domain EAGVTQFPSHSVIEKGQTVTLRCDPISGHDNLYWYRRVMGKEIKFLLHFVKESKQDESGMPNNRFLAERTGGTYSTLKVQPAELEDSGVYFCASSQFPTSGRNEQFFGPGTRLTVL.